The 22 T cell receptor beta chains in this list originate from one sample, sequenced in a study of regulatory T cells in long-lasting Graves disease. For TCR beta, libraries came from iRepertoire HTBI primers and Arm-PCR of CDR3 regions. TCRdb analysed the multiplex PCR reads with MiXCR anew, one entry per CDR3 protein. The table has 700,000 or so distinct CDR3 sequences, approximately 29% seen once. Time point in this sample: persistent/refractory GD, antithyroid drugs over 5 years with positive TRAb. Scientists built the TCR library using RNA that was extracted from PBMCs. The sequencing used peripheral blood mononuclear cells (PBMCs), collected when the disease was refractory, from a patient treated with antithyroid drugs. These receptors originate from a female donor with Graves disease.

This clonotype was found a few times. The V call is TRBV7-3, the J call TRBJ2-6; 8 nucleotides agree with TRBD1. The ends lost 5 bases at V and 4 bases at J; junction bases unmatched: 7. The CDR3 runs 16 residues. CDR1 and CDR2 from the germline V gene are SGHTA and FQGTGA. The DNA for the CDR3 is TGTGCCAGCAGCCCTAGGACAGGGATCGGGGCCAACGTCCTGACTTTC. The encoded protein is CASSPRTGIGANVLTF.

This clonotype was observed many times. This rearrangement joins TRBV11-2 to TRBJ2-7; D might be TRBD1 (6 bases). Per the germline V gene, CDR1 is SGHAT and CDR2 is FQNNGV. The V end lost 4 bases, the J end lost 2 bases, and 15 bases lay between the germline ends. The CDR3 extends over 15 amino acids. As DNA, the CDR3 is TGTGCCAGCAGCTCAATTCGGACAGATCCCTACGAGCAGTACTTC. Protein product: CASSSIRTDPYEQYF.

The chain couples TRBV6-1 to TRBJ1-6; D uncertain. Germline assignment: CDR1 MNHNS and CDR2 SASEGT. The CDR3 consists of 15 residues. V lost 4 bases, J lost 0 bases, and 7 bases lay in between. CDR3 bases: TGTGCCAGCAGTGCAACAAGCTCCTATAATTCACCCCTCCACTTT. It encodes CASSATSSYNSPLHF.

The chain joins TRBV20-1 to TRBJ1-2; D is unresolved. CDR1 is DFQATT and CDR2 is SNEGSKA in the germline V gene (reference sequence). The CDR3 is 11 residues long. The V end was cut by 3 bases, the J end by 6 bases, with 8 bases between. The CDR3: CSASRDHGYTF. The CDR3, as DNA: TGCAGTGCTAGTAGGGATCATGGCTACACCTTC.

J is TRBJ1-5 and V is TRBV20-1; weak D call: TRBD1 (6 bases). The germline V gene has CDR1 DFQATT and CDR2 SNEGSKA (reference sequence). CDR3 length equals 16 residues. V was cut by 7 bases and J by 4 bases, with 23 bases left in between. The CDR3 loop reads CSVTGGGPLRNQPQHF. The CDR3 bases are TGCAGTGTTACGGGGGGGGGCCCCCTAAGGAATCAGCCCCAGCATTTT.

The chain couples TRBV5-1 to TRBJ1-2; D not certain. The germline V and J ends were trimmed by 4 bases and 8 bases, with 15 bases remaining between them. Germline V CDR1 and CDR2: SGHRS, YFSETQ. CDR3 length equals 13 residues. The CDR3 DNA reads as TGCGCCAGCAGCCTGGACCTCTCAGGCGGCTACACCTTC. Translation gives CASSLDLSGGYTF.

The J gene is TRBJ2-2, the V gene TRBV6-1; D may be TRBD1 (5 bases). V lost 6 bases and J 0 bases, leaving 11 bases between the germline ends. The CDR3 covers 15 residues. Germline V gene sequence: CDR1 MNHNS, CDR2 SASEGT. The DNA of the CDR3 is TGTGCCAGCAGACAGGATGATTCGAACACCGGGGAGCTGTTTTTT. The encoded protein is CASRQDDSNTGELFF.

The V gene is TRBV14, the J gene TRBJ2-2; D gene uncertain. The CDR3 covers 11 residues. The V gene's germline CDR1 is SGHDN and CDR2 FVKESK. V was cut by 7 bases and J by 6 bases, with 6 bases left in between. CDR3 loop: CASNVAGELFF. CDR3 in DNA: TGTGCCAGCAATGTGGCCGGGGAGCTGTTTTTT.

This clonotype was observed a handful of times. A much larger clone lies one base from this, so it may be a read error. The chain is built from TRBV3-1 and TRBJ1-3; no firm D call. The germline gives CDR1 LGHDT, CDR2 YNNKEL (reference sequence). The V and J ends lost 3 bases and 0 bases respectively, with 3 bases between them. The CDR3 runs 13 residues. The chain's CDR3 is CASSHSSGNTIYF. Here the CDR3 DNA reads TGTGCCAGCAGCCACAGCTCTGGAAACACCATATATTTT.

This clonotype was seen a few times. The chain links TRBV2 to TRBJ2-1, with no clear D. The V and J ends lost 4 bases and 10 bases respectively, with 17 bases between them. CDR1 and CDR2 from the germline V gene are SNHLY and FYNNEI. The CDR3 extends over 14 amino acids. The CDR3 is CASSGGRQGREQFF. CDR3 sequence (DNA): TGTGCCAGCAGTGGAGGTCGCCAAGGGCGGGAGCAGTTCTTC. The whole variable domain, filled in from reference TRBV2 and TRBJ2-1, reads EPEVTQTPSHQVTQMGQEVILRCVPISNHLYFYWYRQILGQKVEFLVSFYNNEISEKSEIFDDQFSVERPDGSNFTLKIRSTKLEDSAMYFCASSGGRQGREQFFGPGTRLTVL.

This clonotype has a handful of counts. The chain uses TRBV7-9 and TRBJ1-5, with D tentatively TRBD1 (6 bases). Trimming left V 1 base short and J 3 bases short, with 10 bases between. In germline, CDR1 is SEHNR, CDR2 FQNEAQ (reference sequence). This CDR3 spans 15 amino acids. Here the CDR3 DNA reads TGTGCCAGCAGCTTAGAGGGGGGTGTCAATCAGCCCCAGCATTTT. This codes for CASSLEGGVNQPQHF.

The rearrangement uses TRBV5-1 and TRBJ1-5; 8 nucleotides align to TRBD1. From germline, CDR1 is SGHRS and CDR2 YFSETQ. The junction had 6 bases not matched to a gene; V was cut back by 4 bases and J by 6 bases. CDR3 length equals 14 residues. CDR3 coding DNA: TGCGCCAGCAGCCAGACAGGGGTCGGTCAGCCCCAGCATTTT. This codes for CASSQTGVGQPQHF.

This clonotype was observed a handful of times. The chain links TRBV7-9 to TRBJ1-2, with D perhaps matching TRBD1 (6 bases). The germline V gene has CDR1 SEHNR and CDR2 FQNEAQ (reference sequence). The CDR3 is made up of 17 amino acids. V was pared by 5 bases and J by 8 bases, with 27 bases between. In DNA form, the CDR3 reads TGTGCCAGCAGCGAACCAACAGGGATCCTCGACGAAGGGGGCTACACCTTC. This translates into CASSEPTGILDEGGYTF.

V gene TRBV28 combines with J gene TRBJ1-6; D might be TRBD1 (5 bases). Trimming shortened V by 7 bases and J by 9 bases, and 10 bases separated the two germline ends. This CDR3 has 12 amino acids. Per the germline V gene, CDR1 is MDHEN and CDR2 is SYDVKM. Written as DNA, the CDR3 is TGTGCCAGCAACGCAGGGTCTTCACCCCTCCACTTT. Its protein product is CASNAGSSPLHF.

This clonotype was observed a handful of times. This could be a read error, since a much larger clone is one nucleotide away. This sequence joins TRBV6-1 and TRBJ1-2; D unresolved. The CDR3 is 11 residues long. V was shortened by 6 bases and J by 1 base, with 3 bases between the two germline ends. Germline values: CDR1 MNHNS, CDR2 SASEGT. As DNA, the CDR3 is TGTGCCAGCAGGGTTAACTATGGCTACACCTTC. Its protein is CASRVNYGYTF.

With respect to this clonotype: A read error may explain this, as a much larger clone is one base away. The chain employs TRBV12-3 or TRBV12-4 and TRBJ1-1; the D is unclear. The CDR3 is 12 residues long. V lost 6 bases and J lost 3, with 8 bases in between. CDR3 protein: CASSSTDTEAFF. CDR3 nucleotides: TGTGCCAGCAGCTCGACGGACACTGAAGCTTTCTTT.

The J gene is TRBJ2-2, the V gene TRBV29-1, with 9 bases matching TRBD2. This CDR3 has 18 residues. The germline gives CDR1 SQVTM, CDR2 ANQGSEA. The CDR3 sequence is CNVVRPSETSGVTGELFF. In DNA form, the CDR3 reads TGCAACGTCGTCAGACCCTCAGAGACTAGCGGCGTAACCGGGGAGCTGTTTTTT.

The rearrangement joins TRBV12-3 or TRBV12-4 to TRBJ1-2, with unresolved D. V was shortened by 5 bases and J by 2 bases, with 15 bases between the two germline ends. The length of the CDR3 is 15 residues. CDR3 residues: CASSRGVPGNYGYTF. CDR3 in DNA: TGTGCCAGCAGTCGCGGAGTGCCCGGAAACTATGGCTACACCTTC.

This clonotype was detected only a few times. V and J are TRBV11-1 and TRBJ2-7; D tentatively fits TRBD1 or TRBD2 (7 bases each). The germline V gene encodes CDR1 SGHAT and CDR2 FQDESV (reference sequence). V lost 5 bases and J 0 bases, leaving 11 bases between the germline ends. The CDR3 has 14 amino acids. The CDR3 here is CASSERDSSYEQYF. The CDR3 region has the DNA TGTGCCAGCAGCGAGCGGGACAGCTCCTACGAGCAGTACTTC.

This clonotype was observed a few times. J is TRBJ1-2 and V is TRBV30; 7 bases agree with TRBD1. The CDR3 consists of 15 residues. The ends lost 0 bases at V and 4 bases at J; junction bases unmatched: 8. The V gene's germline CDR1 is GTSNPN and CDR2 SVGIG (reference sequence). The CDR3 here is CAWSVGTVFSYGYTF. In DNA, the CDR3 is TGTGCCTGGAGTGTAGGGACAGTTTTCTCCTATGGCTACACCTTC.

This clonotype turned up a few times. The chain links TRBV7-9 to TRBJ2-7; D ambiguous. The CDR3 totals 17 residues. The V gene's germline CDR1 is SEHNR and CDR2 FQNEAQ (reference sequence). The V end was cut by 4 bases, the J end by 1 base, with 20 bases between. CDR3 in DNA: TGTGCCAGCAGCTCTCTACGAACCGAATCTCTATCCTACGAGCAGTACTTC. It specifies CASSSLRTESLSYEQYF.

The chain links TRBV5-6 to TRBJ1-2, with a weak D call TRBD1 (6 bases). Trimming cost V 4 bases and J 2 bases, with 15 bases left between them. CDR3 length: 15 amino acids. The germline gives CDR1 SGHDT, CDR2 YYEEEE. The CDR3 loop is CASSRLDSSNYGYTF. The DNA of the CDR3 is TGTGCCAGCAGCCGACTGGACAGCTCGAACTATGGCTACACCTTC.